The clone carrying this T cell receptor (beta chain) was seen at least ten times. The target antigen is unknown. The cDNA was synthesized by means of template-switch 5'RACE, which was carried out with 10-nucleotide random UMIs. TCRdb re-derived calls from the 5' RACE reads in MiXCR, one entry per CDR3 protein. The sample lists about 95,000 distinct CDR3 sequences; roughly 3.5% were seen once. The data stem from a study of neurological immune-mediated disorders. General observations from the study: HTLV-1-associated myelopathy had the most TCR clonal expansion, while multiple sclerosis had the least, a level that fell below healthy controls.

With 8 bases removed from V and 4 bases from J, the gap between germline ends came to 12 bases. This CDR3 spans 13 amino acids. Germline CDR1 reads MNHEY; CDR2 reads SVGEGT. The chain has TRBV6-2 or TRBV6-3 and TRBJ2-1, with a possible D match to TRBD2 (5 bases). The sample was PBMCs. The TCR originated in a woman in her late teens or twenties with multiple sclerosis. CDR3 residues: CASGSDWYNEQFF. CDR3 bases: TGTGCCAGCGGGTCGGACTGGTACAATGAGCAGTTCTTC.